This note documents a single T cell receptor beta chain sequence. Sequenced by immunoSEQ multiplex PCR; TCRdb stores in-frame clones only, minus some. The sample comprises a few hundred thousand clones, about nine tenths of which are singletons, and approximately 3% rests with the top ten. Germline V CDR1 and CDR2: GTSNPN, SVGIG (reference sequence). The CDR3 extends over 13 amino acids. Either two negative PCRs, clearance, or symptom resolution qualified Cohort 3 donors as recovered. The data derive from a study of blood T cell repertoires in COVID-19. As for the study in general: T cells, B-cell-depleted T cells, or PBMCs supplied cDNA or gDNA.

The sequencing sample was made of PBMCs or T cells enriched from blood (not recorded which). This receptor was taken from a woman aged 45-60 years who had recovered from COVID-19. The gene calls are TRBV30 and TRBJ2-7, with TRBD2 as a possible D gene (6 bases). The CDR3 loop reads CAGGGGVSYEQYF. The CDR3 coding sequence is TGTGCGGGGGGAGGCGGGGTCTCCTACGAGCAGTACTTC.